This T cell receptor beta chain came from a study of T cells after yellow fever vaccination (dated by TCRdb to the late 2010s). With regard to the full study: The SMART-Seq v4 Ultra Low Input RNA kit was used to prepare libraries from fractions with low cell numbers. To follow T-cell clones before and after both primary and booster YFV17D yellow fever vaccination, bulk TCR alpha and beta repertoires underwent longitudinal sequencing. Two healthy male donors, one aged 18 to 30 and one aged 30 to 40 years, made up the cohort. Blood was drawn at multiple timepoints before and after primary and secondary immunization, with bulk PBMC replicates and cell subsets isolated. Summary of the overall study and its limitations: A small share of clonotypes occurred in both CD4 and CD8 compartments, likely arising from convergent recombination. The study included only two donors, which limits how far the findings can be generalized. Computational filtering was needed because FACS-sorted repertoires could contain abundant contaminating clonotypes from the bulk population. The secondary T-cell response was found to be weaker but faster than the primary response, with a peak reached on day 5 rather than on day 15. After the booster, most clones that had expanded after primary vaccination were detected again (nearly 97% of CD4 and around nine tenths of CD8), suggesting broad maintenance of memory.

Ten or more counts support this clonotype. What this receptor recognizes is not known. Base qualities were left out, and no much larger clone turns up one base away. What this sample's treatment or condition label stands for: live attenuated yellow fever vaccine strain. PBMCs were isolated from peripheral blood using a standard Ficoll-Paque protocol. Dynabeads CD4 and CD8 positive selection kits were used to isolate the CD4 and CD8 T-cell fractions. RNA was extracted with TriZol from bulk PBMCs, CD4 and CD8 fractions, and dextramer-positive and dextramer-negative fractions. The CDR3, cysteine through phenylalanine, is 13 amino acids long. CDR3 DNA is the only sequence kept; it has 39 bases, read in frame from the first base. The trim is 7 bases for V and 6 bases for J, with a gap of 16 bases between the germline ends. TCR cDNA was made using 5'RACE template switching, a step that added a universal primer site and unique molecular identifiers. Priming for cDNA synthesis came from both the TCR alpha and TCR beta constant segments. Library amplification used two PCR steps, and the second PCR step added sample barcodes and sequencing adapters. Sequencing of libraries was performed on Illumina HiSeq 2500 (2x100 bp) or NovaSeq (2x150 bp). Per the authors' processing: MIGEC was used to demultiplex reads and collapse the reads into UMI consensus sequences, and MiXCR was used for V(D)J alignment. Using edgeR on replicate PBMC samples, clonotypes were called vaccine-responding if FDR was below 0.01 and the log2 fold change was above 5 up to day 15. Each bulk clonotype received a CD4 or CD8 identity based on whether the sequenced CD4 or CD8 repertoire contained that clonotype at higher abundance. TCRdb took the public reads, trimmed them with fastp at Q25, ran MiXCR for clone calling and kept in-frame beta chains. A single entry per CDR3 protein holds the most common genes and DNA from its merged rows. These V and J calls rely on TCRdb rather than the paper's analysis. This sample has around 100,000 distinct CDR3 sequences in its table, and 6.5% to 9% of those were observed once. The ten largest make up roughly 25% of the sample.

This sample comprised CD8+ T cells sorted from PBMCs, obtained 45 days after the yellow fever booster vaccination. The receptor was isolated from a man aged 30-40 years who received the YFV17D yellow fever vaccine. The chain uses TRBV12-3 or TRBV12-4 and TRBJ2-7, with the D gene call left open. The DNA sequence is as follows: TGTGCCAGCAATGATCAGTGGACGCGCGAGCAGTACTTC. The resulting protein is CASNDQWTREQYF.